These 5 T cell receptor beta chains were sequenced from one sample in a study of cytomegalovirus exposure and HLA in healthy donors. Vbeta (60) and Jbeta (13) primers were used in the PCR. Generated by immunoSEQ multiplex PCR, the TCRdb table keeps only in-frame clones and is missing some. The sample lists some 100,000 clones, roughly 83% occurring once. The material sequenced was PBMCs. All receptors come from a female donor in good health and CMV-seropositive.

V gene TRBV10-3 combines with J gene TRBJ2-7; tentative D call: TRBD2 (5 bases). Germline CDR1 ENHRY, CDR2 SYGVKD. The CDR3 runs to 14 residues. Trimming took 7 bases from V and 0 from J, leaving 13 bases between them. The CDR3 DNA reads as TGTGCCATCACCTCGGACTCCCTCTCCTACGAGCAGTACTTC. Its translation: CAITSDSLSYEQYF.

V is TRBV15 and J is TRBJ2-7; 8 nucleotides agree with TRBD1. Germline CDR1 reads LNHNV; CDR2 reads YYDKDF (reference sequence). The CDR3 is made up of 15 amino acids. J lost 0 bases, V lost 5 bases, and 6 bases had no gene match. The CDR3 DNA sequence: TGTGCCACCAGCTTGACAGGGGAGGCCTCCTACGAGCAGTACTTC. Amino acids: CATSLTGEASYEQYF.

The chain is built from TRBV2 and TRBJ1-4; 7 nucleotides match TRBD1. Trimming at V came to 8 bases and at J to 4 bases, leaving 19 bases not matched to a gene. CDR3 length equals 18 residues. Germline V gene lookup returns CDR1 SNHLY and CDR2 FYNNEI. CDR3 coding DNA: TGTGCCAGCGCTGGGCTGGGACAGCCGGCTTGGGATAATGAAAAACTGTTTTTT. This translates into CASAGLGQPAWDNEKLFF.

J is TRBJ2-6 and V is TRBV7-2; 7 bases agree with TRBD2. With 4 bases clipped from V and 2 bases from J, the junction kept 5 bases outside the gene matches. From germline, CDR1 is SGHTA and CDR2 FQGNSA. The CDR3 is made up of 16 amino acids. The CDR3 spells CASSWTSQAGANVLTF. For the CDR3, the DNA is TGTGCCAGCAGCTGGACTAGTCAGGCTGGGGCCAACGTCCTGACTTTC.

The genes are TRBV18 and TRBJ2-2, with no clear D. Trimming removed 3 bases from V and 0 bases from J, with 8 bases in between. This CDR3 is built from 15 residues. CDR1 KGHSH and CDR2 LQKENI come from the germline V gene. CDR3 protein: CASSPPVTNTGELFF. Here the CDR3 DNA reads TGTGCCAGCTCACCCCCCGTAACGAACACCGGGGAGCTGTTTTTT.